This T cell receptor (beta chain) was captured by sequencing in a study of Ad26.COV2.S vaccination and SARS-CoV-2 variants. Findings of the study overall: Vaccinated and placebo-treated recipients had similar non-spike TCR breadth. Relative to placebo recipients, vaccine recipients exhibited elevated spike-specific TCR breadth. A substantial breadth of spike-specific CD8+ and CD4+ T cell responses after vaccination has been reported. There was a possibility that the TCR breadth and depth analyses underestimated total T cell responses.

CDR3 length: 17 residues. V gave up 2 bases and J gave up 6 bases; unmatched junction bases: 6. CDR1 LGHDT and CDR2 YNNKEL come from the germline V gene (reference sequence). A note on this clone: The antigen is not known.

TCRdb keeps only in-frame clones here, not all; method: immunoSEQ multiplex PCR. The table shows about 180,000 clones, with 87% occurring only once. This clonotype was obtained from a human donor who had recovered from COVID-19. Material: peripheral blood, obtained after recovery from COVID-19. V usage is TRBV3-1 (or the pseudogene TRBV3-2) and J usage is TRBJ1-6; TRBD1 agrees at 11 bases. The CDR3: CASSQRGQGAGNSPLHF. The DNA for the CDR3 is TGTGCCAGCAGCCAAAGAGGACAGGGGGCAGGTAATTCACCCCTCCACTTT.